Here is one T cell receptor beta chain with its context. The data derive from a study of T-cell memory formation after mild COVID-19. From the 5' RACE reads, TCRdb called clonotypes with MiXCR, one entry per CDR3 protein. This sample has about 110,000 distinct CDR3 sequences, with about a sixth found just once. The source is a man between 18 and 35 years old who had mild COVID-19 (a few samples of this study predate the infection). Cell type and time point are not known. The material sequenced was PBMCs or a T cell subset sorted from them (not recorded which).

The DNA for the CDR3 is TGCGCCAGCAGCCTGGGACAGGGAGATTATTCACCCCTCCACTTT. Translating gives CASSLGQGDYSPLHF. The V gene is TRBV4-3, the J gene TRBJ1-6; 9 nucleotides agree with TRBD1. The V gene's germline CDR1 is LGHNA and CDR2 YSLEER. Trimming removed 4 bases from V and 8 bases from J; junction bases left unmatched: 6. The CDR3 covers 15 residues.